The entry below gives a single T cell receptor (beta chain) sequence along with its context. What it binds is not known. Germline trimming cut 6 bases from V and 6 bases from J; bases unmatched to any gene: 6. The CDR3 loop spans 13 amino acids. Germline V lookup: CDR1 SNHLY, CDR2 FYNNEI. Each molecule of TCR cDNA was tagged with one unique molecular identifier. TCRdb called the 5' RACE reads again in MiXCR, with one record for every CDR3 protein. The sample holds 10,000 to 12,000 distinct CDR3 sequences, about an eighth seen once. These data originate in a study of spatial heterogeneity in lung cancer. Described time point: sample taken at primary tumor resection. No cell sorting; template was whole RNA from tumor, lung tissue or PBMC. General study findings and limits: The study found that ubiquitous and regional expanded TCR counts tracked ubiquitous and regional nonsynonymous mutations, respectively. Tumor mutation counts were tracked by expanded intratumoral alpha and beta TCR counts.

The specimen comprised lung tumor tissue, sampled at surgery. V is TRBV2 and J is TRBJ1-2; 8 bases align to TRBD1. The source is a female donor with early-stage non-small cell lung cancer. CDR3 in DNA: TGTGCCAGCAGCGTTACAGGGGGAGATGGCTACACCTTC. This encodes CASSVTGGDGYTF. The whole variable domain, remainder taken from reference TRBV2 and TRBJ1-2, is EPEVTQTPSHQVTQMGQEVILRCVPISNHLYFYWYRQILGQKVEFLVSFYNNEISEKSEIFDDQFSVERPDGSNFTLKIRSTKLEDSAMYFCASSVTGGDGYTFGSGTRLTVV.